Below, one T cell receptor (beta chain) is given with its context. As yet, its antigen is unknown. This table comes from immunoSEQ multiplex PCR, and its TCRdb copy is limited to in-frame clones, with some not included. The sample holds approximately 58,000 clones; about 85% are singletons and the top ten take more than 0.9%. Deletions cut 0 bases from V and 12 bases from J, with 14 bases between. The CDR3 is made up of 13 amino acids. Germline CDR1 reads MNHEY; CDR2 reads SVGAGI. These data belong to a study of OX40 agonist ivuxolimab in advanced cancers. Study information: Age averaged around 59 years (range about 20 to 79), and roughly 80% were male. Study results and limitations: Expanded peripheral T-cell antigen specificity went undetermined.

Systemic immunosuppression or autoimmune disease history was grounds to exclude patients. The specimen comprised CD4+ or CD8+ T cells sorted from blood, sampled in a trial of the OX40 agonist ivuxolimab. V gene TRBV6-5 combines with J gene TRBJ1-2; D might be TRBD1 (6 bases). The TCR sequence derives from an adult with an advanced solid tumor such as melanoma, head and neck, liver or kidney cancer. For the CDR3, the DNA is TGTGCCAGCAGTTACTCGGAACAGGGCTTCAACACCTTC. Amino acid sequence: CASSYSEQGFNTF.